In its sample, the clone carrying this T cell receptor (beta chain) was seen many times. Germline lookup yields CDR1 SGHVS and CDR2 FQNEAQ. V lost 5 bases to trimming and J lost 4 bases, with 15 bases between them. This CDR3 comprises 15 residues. The data were taken from a study of regulatory T cells in long-lasting Graves disease. Assembly of TCR beta libraries relied on iRepertoire HTBI primers together with Arm-PCR of CDR3 regions. TCRdb passed the multiplex PCR reads through MiXCR, listing each CDR3 protein once. The sample yields just over 600,000 distinct CDR3 sequences, approximately 15% seen once. The time point here: newly diagnosed GD, antithyroid drugs for less than 3 months. PBMC-derived RNA was used for the TCR library. These sequences were also reported in another study, on T cells in Graves' hyperthyroidism and ophthalmopathy. That source notes: Uncontrolled infection, other autoimmune disease, pregnancy or lactation barred patients from enrollment. When the TCR CDR3 underwent first-round RT-PCR, the HTBI primer set was used.

The source is a woman between 25 and 40 years old with Graves disease. The chain has TRBV7-8 and TRBJ1-5; weak D call: TRBD1 (5 bases). This specimen consisted of peripheral blood mononuclear cells (PBMCs), obtained at new diagnosis, from a patient treated with antithyroid drugs. Here the CDR3 reads CASSAGRVTNQPQHF. Written as DNA, the CDR3 is TGTGCCAGCAGCGCGGGCAGGGTTACGAATCAGCCCCAGCATTTT.